The clone carrying this T cell receptor beta chain occurred many times. Its antigen is currently unknown. This entry is derived from a study of Graves' ophthalmopathy and Graves' hyperthyroidism. Whole-study context: Peripheral blood samples were taken at initial diagnosis, before any treatment. General study findings and limits: A 13-signature model separated ophthalmopathy from stable hyperthyroidism, about 90% sensitivity, 80% to 83% specificity. Blood shared most expanded thyroid clonotypes above 0.001 frequency.

J lost 1 base, V lost 3 bases, and 26 bases had no gene match. This CDR3 is 22 amino acids long. The germline gives CDR1 LGHNA, CDR2 YNFKEQ. Investigators amplified TCR beta CDR3 regions from RNA transcripts. HTBI primers primed a first-round RT-PCR, and a second-round multiplex PCR followed. TCRdb re-analysed the multiplex PCR reads in MiXCR, keeping a single row per CDR3 protein. Among 620,000 or so distinct CDR3 sequences listed, about a fifth were seen once. Each diagnosis was determined on the basis of clinical symptoms, serum thyroxine, TRAb, thyroid ultrasound and orbital computed tomography. This clonotype originated in a woman between 18 and 29 years old with stable Graves' hyperthyroidism. Some clones in this sample may be carry-over from other donors' samples. Sequences were obtained from peripheral blood. V gene TRBV4-2 combines with J gene TRBJ1-1; 7 bases fit TRBD1. CDR3 nucleotides: TGTGCCAGCAGCCATCAACTTGGGCCGGGACAGCAATTGTTCTGGCAGAACACTGAAGCTTTCTTT. It translates to CASSHQLGPGQQLFWQNTEAFF.